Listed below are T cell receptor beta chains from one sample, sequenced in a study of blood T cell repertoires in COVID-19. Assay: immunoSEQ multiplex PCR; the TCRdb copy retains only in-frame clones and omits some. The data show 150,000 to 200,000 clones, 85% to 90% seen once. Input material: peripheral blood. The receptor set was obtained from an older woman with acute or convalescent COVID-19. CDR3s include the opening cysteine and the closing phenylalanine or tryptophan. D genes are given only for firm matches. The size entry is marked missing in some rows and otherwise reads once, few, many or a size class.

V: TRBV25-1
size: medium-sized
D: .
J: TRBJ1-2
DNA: TGTGCCAGCAGTGAATCAGGGGATAACTATGGCTACACCTTC
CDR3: CASSESGDNYGYTF

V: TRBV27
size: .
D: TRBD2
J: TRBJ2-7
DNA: TGTGCCACCGGGGGTAGCGGGAGTTACGAGCAGTACTTC
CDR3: CATGGSGSYEQYF

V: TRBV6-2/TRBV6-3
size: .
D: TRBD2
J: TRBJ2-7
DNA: TGTGCCAGCAGTACGGGACTAGCGGGGCGCCACGAGCAGTACTTC
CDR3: CASSTGLAGRHEQYF

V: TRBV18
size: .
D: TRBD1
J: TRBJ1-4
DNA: TGTGCCAGCTCACCAACCCTAGGGACAGGGGCTGCAACTAATGAAAAACTGTTTTTT
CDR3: CASSPTLGTGAATNEKLFF

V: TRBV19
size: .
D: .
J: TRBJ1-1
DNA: TGTGCCAGTAAAGGGGTACGGGTTACTGAAGCTTTCTTT
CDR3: CASKGVRVTEAFF

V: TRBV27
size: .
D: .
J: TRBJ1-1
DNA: TGTGCCAGCAGTTTATTGGGCGTAAACACTGAAGCTTTCTTT
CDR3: CASSLLGVNTEAFF

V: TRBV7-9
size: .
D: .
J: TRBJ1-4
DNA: TGTGCCAGCACTTTCCAAGCGGCGAAACTGTTTTTT
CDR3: CASTFQAAKLFF

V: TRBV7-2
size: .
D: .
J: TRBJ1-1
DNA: TGTGCCAGCAGCTTACGTTTCTTGAACACTGAAGCTTTCTTT
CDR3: CASSLRFLNTEAFF

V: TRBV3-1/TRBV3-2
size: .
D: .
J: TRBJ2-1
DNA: TGTGCCAGCAGCCAAGAAGGGTTAGCGGTCAATGAGCAGTTCTTC
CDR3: CASSQEGLAVNEQFF

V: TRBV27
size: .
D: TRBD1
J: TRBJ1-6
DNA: TGTGCCAGCAGTTTAAAGGGGGCCAGGGGGCACTCACCCCTCCACTTT
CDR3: CASSLKGARGHSPLHF

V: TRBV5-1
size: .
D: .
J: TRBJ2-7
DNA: TGCGCCAGCAGCTTATCGGGAGAACTGTACGAGCAGTACTTC
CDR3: CASSLSGELYEQYF

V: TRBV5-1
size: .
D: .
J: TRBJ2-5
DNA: TGCGCCAGCAGCTTGGGCGGGACCCCGGAAACCCAGTACTTC
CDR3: CASSLGGTPETQYF

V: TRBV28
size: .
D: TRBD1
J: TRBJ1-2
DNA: TGTGCCAGCAGTCCCCTGGGACAGGGGGTTGGCTACACCTTC
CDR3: CASSPLGQGVGYTF

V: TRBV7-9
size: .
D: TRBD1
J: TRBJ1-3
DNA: TGTGCCAGCAGCCAGGGGGTACTAACCTCTGGAAACACCATATATTTT
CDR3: CASSQGVLTSGNTIYF

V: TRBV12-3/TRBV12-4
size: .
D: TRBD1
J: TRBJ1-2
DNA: TGTGCCAGCACGAGACAGGGGTACTATGGCTACACCTTC
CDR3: CASTRQGYYGYTF

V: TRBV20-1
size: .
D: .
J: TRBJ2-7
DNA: TGCAGTGCTAGTTCTGTGACTGCCTTTTCCTACGAGCAGTACTTC
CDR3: CSASSVTAFSYEQYF

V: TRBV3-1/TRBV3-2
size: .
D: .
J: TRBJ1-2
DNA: TGTGCCAGCAGCCAAGGGGGGCTCTATGGCTACACCTTC
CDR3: CASSQGGLYGYTF

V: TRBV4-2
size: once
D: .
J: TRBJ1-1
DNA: TGTGCCAGCAGCCAAGAGTGGGCCCTGAACACTGAAGCTTTCTTT
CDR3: CASSQEWALNTEAFF

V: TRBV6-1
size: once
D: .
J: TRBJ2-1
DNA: TGTGCCAGCAGTGAAGCCTACGGAGCCTACAATGAGCAGTTCTTC
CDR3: CASSEAYGAYNEQFF

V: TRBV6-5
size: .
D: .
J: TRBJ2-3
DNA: TGTGCCAGCATGAGGGAGGCTAGCACAGATACGCAGTATTTT
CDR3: CASMREASTDTQYF

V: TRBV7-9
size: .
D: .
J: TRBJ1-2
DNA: TGTGCCAGCAGCCCGGGGGAGGGGTTCTATGGCTACACCTTC
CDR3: CASSPGEGFYGYTF

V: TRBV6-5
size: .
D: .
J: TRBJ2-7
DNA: TGTGCCAGCAGACTTTACCGGGATACCCCTAACGAGCAGTACTTC
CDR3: CASRLYRDTPNEQYF

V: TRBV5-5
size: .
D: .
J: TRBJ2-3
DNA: TGTGCCAGCAGTTTCCAGGAAGCAGGCACAGATACGCAGTATTTT
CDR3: CASSFQEAGTDTQYF

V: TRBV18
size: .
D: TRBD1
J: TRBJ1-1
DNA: TGTGCCAGCTCAACCCGGGACAGCGAAGCTTTCTTT
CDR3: CASSTRDSEAFF

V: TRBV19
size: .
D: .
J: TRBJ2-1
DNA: TGTGCCAGTAGTATTAGCGCCGAGCAGTTCTTC
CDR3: CASSISAEQFF

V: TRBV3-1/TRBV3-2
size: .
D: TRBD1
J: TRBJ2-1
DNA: TGTGCCAGCAGCGACCGCCGGGACAGGGGGACCAATGAGCAGTTCTTC
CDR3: CASSDRRDRGTNEQFF

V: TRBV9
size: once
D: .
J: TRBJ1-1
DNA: TGTGCCAGCAGCGCCTCGGGAGTGACACTGAACACTGAAGCTTTCTTT
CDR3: CASSASGVTLNTEAFF

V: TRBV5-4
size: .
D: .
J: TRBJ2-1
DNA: TGTGCCAGCAGCTTGTCGGGGATTCGAGGGAGTCTCTCCTACAATGAGCAGTTCTTC
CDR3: CASSLSGIRGSLSYNEQFF

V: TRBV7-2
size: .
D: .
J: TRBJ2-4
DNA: TGTGCCAGCAGTCGGCCGGGGGCCAAAAACATTCAGTACTTC
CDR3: CASSRPGAKNIQYF

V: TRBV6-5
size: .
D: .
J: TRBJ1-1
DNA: TGTGCCAGCAGTTACTCGGAACAGGGAAGGCGGGCTTTCTTT
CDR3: CASSYSEQGRRAFF

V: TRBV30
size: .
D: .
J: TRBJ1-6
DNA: TGTGCCTGGAGGGGCGACAGTGATAATTCACCCCTCCACTTT
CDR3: CAWRGDSDNSPLHF

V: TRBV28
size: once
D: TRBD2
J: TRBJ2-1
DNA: TGTGCCAGCAGTGCCCGGACTAGCGGGAGTTTATACAATGAGCAGTTCTTC
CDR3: CASSARTSGSLYNEQFF

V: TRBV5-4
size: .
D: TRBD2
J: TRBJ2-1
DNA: TGTGCCAGCAGCTTGGGAGGACTAGCGGGAACCTACAATGAGCAGTTCTTC
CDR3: CASSLGGLAGTYNEQFF

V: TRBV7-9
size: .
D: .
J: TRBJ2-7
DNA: TGTGCCAGCAGCCCCCACACGGACACCTACGAGCAGTACTTC
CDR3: CASSPHTDTYEQYF

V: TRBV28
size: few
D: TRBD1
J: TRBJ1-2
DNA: TGTGCCAGCAGTCGCGGACAGGCAACTAACTATGGCTACACCTTC
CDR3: CASSRGQATNYGYTF

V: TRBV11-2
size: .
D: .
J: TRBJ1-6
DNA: TGTGCCAGCAGCTACACAGATAATTCACCCCTCCACTTT
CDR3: CASSYTDNSPLHF

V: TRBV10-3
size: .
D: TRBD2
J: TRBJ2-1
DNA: TGTGCCATCAGTGCTGGCGGTGGCGGGAGGGGGAATGAGCAGTTCTTC
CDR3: CAISAGGGGRGNEQFF

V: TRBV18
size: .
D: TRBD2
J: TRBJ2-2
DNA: TGTGCCAGCTCGGGACCTGGGCTAGCGGGTAACACCGGGGAGCTGTTTTTT
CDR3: CASSGPGLAGNTGELFF